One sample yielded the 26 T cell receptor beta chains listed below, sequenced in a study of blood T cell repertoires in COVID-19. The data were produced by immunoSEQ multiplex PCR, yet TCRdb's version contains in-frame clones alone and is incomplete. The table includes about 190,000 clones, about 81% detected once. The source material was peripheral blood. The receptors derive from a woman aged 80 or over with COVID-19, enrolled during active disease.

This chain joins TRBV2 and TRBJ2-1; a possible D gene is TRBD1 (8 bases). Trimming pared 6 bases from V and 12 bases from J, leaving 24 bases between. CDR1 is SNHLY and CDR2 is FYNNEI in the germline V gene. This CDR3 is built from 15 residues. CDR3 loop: CASSQQGGASGAQFF. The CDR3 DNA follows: TGTGCCAGCAGCCAACAGGGGGGGGCCAGCGGGGCGCAGTTCTTC.

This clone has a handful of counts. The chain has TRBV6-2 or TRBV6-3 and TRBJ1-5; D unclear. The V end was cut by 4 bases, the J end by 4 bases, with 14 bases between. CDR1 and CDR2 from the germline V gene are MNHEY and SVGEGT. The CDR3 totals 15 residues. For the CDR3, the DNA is TGTGCCAGCAGTTCGAAAGGACTCACAAATCAGCCCCAGCATTTT. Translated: CASSSKGLTNQPQHF.

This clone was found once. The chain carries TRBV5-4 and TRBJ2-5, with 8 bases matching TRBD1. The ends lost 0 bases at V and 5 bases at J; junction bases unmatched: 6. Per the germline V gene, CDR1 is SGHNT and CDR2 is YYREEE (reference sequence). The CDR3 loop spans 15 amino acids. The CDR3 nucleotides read TGTGCCAGCAGCTTGGCCCAGGGGGCGCGGGAGACCCAGTACTTC. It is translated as CASSLAQGARETQYF.

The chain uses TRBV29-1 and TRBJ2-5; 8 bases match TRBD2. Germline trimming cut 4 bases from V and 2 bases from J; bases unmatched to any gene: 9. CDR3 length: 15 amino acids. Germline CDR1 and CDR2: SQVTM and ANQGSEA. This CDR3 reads CSVVGGAGVQETQYF. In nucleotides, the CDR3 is TGCAGCGTTGTTGGGGGAGCGGGGGTTCAAGAGACCCAGTACTTC.

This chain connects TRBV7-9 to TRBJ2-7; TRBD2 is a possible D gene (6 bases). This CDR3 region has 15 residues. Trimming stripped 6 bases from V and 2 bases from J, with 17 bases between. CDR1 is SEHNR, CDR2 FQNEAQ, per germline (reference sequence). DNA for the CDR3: TGTGCCAGCAGTTTAACCGGGACTTTCACCTACGAGCAGTACTTC. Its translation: CASSLTGTFTYEQYF.

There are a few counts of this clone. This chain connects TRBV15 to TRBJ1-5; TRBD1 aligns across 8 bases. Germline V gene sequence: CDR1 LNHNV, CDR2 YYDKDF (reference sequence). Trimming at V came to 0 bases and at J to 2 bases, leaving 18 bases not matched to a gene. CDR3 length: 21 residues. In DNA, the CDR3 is TGTGCCACCAGCAGAGATTTGATTAAGCGGACAGGGTCACGGGGCAATCAGCCCCAGCATTTT. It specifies CATSRDLIKRTGSRGNQPQHF.

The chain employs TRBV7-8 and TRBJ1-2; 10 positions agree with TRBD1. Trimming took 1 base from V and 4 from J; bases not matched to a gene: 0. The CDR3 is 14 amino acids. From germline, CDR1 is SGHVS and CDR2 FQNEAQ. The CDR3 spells CASSLGTGGYGYTF. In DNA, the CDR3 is TGTGCCAGCAGCTTAGGGACAGGGGGCTATGGCTACACCTTC.

The CDR3 here is CASSRGQGVYGYTF. The CDR3 DNA sequence: TGTGCCAGCAGCCGTGGACAGGGTGTCTATGGCTACACCTTC. This sequence joins TRBV7-2 and TRBJ1-2; the match to TRBD1 covers 8 bases. With 5 bases clipped from V and 4 bases from J, the junction kept 6 bases outside the gene matches. The CDR3 has 14 amino acids. The V gene's germline CDR1 is SGHTA and CDR2 FQGNSA.

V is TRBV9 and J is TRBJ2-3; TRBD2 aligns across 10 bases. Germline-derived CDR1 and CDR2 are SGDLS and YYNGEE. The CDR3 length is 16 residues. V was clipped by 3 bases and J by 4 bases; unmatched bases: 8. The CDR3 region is CASSATGTSVSDTQYF. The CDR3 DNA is TGTGCCAGCAGCGCGACCGGGACTAGCGTTTCAGATACGCAGTATTTT.

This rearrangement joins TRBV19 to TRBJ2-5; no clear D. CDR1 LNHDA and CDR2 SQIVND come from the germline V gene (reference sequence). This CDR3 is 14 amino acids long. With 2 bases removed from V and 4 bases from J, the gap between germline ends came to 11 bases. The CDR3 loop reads CASSIRVAAETQYF. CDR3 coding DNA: TGTGCCAGTAGTATACGGGTCGCGGCAGAGACCCAGTACTTC.

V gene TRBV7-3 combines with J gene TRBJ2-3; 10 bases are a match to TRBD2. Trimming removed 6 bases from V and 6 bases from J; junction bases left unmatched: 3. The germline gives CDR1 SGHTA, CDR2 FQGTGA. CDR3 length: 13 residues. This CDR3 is CASSSAGGDTQYF. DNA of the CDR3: TGTGCCAGCAGTTCAGCGGGGGGGGATACGCAGTATTTT. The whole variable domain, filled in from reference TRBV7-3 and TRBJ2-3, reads GAGVSQTPSNKVTEKGKYVELRCDPISGHTALYWYRQSLGQGPEFLIYFQGTGAADDSGLPNDRFFAVRPEGSVSTLKIQRTERGDSAVYLCASSSAGGDTQYFGPGTRLTVL.

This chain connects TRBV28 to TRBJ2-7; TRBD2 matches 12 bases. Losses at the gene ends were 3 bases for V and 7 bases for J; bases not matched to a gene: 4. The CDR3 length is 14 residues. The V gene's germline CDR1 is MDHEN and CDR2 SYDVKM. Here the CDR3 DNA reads TGTGCCAGCAGTTTGCCTAGCGGGAGGGGTGAGCAGTACTTC. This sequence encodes CASSLPSGRGEQYF.

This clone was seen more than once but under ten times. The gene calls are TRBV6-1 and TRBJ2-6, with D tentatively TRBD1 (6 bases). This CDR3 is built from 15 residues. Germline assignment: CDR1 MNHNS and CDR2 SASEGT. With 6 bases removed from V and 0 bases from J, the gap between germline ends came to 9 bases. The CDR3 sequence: CASRDSSSGANVLTF. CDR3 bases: TGTGCCAGCAGGGACAGTTCCTCTGGGGCCAACGTCCTGACTTTC.

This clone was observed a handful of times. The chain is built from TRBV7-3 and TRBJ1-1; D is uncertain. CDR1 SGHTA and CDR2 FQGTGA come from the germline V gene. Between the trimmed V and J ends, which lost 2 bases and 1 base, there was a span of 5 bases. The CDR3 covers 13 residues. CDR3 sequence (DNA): TGTGCCAGCAGCTTACTCCGGAACACTGAAGCTTTCTTT. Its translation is CASSLLRNTEAFF.

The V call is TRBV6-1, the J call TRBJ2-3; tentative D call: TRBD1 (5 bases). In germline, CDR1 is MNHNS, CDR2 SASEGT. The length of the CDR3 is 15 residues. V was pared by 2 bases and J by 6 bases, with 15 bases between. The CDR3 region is CASSEIWQGGDTQYF. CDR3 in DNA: TGTGCCAGCAGTGAAATTTGGCAGGGTGGCGATACGCAGTATTTT.

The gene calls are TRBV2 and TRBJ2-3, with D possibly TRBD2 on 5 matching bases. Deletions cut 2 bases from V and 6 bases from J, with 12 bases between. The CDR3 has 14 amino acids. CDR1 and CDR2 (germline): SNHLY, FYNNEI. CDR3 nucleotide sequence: TGTGCCAGCAGTGAAACTAGGACGTCGGATACGCAGTATTTT. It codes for CASSETRTSDTQYF.

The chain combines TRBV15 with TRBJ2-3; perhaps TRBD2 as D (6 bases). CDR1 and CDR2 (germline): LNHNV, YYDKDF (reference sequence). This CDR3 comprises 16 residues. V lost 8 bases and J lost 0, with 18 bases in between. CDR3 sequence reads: CATGMGLHASTDTQYF. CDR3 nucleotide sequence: TGTGCCACCGGGATGGGACTCCACGCTAGCACAGATACGCAGTATTTT.

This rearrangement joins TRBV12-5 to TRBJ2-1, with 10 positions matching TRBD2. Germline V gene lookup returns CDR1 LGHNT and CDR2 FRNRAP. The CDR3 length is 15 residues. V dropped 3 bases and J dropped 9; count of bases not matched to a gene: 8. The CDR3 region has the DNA TGTGCTAGTGGTTTTAGCCTAGCGGGGGAACTTGAGCAGTTCTTC. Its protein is CASGFSLAGELEQFF.

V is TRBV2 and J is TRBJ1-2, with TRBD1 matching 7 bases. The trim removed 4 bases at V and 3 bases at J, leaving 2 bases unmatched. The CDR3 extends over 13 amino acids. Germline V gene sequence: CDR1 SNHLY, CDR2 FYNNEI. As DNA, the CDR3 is TGTGCCAGCAGTGCTGGGACAGACTATGGCTACACCTTC. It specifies CASSAGTDYGYTF.

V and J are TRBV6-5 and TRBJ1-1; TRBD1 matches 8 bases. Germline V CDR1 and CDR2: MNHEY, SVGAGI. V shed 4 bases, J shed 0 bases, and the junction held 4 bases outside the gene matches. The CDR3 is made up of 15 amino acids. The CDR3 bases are TGTGCCAGCAGTTTATGGGACAGGATGAACACTGAAGCTTTCTTT. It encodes CASSLWDRMNTEAFF.

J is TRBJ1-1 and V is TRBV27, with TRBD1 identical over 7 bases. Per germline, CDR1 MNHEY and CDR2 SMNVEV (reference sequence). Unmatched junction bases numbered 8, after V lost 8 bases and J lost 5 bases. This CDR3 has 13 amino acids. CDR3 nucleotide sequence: TGTGCCAGCGGGAGTTTCAGGGGGACTGAAGCTTTCTTT. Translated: CASGSFRGTEAFF.

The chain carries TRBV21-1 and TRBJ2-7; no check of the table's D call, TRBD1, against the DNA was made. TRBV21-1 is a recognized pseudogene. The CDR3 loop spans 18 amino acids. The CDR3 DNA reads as TGTGCCAGCAGCAAAGAAGCCCGGACAGGGGGCAGCTCCTACGAGCAGTACTTC. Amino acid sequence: CASSKEARTGGSSYEQYF.

The CDR3 here is CASSPPRRDRGSTGELFF. The DNA of the CDR3 is TGTGCCAGCAGCCCACCCCGCCGGGACAGGGGTAGCACCGGGGAGCTGTTTTTT. V usage is TRBV7-9 and J usage is TRBJ2-2; 10 nucleotides agree with TRBD1. V shed 5 bases, J shed 4 bases, and the junction held 13 bases outside the gene matches. The CDR3 loop spans 18 amino acids. CDR1 and CDR2 from the germline V gene are SEHNR and FQNEAQ (reference sequence).

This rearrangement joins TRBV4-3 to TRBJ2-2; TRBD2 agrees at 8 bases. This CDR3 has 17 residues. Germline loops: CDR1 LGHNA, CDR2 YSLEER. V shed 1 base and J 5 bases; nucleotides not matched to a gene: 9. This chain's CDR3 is CASSQAAMRGVTGELFF. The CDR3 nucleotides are TGCGCCAGCAGCCAAGCCGCGATGCGGGGGGTGACCGGGGAGCTGTTTTTT.

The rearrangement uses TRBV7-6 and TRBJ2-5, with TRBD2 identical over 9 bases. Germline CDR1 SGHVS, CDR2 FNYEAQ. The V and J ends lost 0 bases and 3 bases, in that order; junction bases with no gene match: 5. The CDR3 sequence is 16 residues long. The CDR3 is CASSLAAGGVKETQYF. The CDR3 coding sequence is TGTGCCAGCAGCTTAGCAGCGGGGGGAGTAAAAGAGACCCAGTACTTC.

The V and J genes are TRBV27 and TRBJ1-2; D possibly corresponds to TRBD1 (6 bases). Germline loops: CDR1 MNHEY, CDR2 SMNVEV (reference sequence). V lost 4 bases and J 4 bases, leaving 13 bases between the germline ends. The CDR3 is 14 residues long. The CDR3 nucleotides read TGTGCCAGCAGTTCTACAGGGTCGGGCTATGGCTACACCTTC. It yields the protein CASSSTGSGYGYTF.